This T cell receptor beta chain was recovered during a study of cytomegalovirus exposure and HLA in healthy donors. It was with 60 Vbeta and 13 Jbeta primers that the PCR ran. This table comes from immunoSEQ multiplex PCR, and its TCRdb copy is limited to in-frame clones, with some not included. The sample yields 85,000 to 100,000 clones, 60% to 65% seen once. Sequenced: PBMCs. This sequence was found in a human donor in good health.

CDR3: CASSPGTPEATDTQYF. The CDR3 coding sequence is TGCGCCAGCAGCCCCGGGACTCCCGAAGCCACAGATACGCAGTATTTT. The chain joins TRBV4-1 to TRBJ2-3; tentatively, D is TRBD2 (6 bases). V lost 4 bases and J lost 2, with 16 bases in between. This CDR3 region has 16 residues. Germline V lookup: CDR1 MGHRA, CDR2 YSYEKL.